This TCR beta chain derives from a study of PD-1 blockade in classical Hodgkin lymphoma. TCRdb's table, derived via immunoSEQ multiplex PCR, lists solely in-frame clones and lacks some. The sample yields 25,000 to 35,000 clones, roughly 70% seen once. Relapse was seen in all patients after autologous stem cell transplantation, and brentuximab vedotin exposure was variable. The clonotype comes from a human donor with classical Hodgkin lymphoma. Sequencing used peripheral blood mononuclear cells (PBMCs), obtained before the second cycle of nivolumab.

The CDR3 nucleotides are TGTGCCAGCAGCGTAGTAATTGACAGGGGGGGATCGCAGCCCCAGCATTTT. It specifies CASSVVIDRGGSQPQHF. This chain joins TRBV9 and TRBJ1-5; TRBD1 matches at 9 bases. Germline loops: CDR1 SGDLS, CDR2 YYNGEE. V lost 0 bases and J lost 7; bases outside the gene matches: 11. CDR3 size: 17 residues.